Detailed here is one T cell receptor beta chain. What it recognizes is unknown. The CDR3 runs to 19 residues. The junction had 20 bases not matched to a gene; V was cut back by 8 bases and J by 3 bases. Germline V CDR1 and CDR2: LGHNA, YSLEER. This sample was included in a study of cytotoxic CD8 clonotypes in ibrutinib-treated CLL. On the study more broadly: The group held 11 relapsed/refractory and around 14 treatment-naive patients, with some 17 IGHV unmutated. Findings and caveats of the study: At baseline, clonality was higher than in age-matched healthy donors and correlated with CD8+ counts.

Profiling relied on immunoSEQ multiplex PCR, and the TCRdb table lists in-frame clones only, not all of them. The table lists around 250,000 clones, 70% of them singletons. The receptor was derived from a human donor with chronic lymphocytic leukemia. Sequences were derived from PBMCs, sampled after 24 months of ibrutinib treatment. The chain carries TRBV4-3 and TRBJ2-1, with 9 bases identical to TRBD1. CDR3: CASSRQPFTGTGNYNEQFF. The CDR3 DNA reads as TGCGCCAGCTCGCGCCAACCTTTCACCGGGACAGGGAACTACAATGAGCAGTTCTTC.